The 18 T cell receptor beta chains below come from one sample, sequenced in a study of shared T cell receptors in the human thymus. The data were produced by immunoSEQ multiplex PCR, yet TCRdb's version contains in-frame clones alone and is incomplete. The data show 630,000 or so clones, around 87% seen once. The data also belong to a second study, concerning human thymus T cells.

The sequencing sample was made of thymocytes. All receptors come from a boy younger than two with a congenital heart defect.

This chain's CDR3 is CASSPRPGNPSQETQYF. CDR3 DNA: TGTGCCAGCAGTCCACGACCCGGGAACCCCTCCCAAGAGACCCAGTACTTC. The rearrangement joins TRBV28 to TRBJ2-5; weak D call: TRBD2 (5 bases). Trimming pared 5 bases from V and 1 base from J, leaving 20 bases between. The CDR3 length is 17 residues. The germline V gene has CDR1 MDHEN and CDR2 SYDVKM. The variable domain in full, with the rest retrieved from reference TRBV28 and TRBJ2-5, is DVKVTQSSRYLVKRTGEKVFLECVQDMDHENMFWYRQDPGLGLRLIYFSYDVKMKEKGDIPEGYSVSREKKERFSLILESASTNQTSMYLCASSPRPGNPSQETQYFGPGTRLLVL.

This chain connects TRBV5-4 to TRBJ1-2; D is perhaps TRBD1 (5 bases). Deletions cut 2 bases from V and 8 bases from J, with 16 bases between. Germline CDR1 SGHNT, CDR2 YYREEE (reference sequence). The CDR3 contains 14 residues. CDR3 sequence reads: CASSFDSRIGGYTF. Written as DNA, the CDR3 is TGTGCCAGCAGCTTCGACAGTCGCATTGGCGGCTACACCTTC.

The chain is built from TRBV28 and TRBJ1-1; 9 bases fit TRBD1. With V trimmed by 2 bases and J by 3 bases, 1 base remained unmatched. Germline V gives CDR1 MDHEN, CDR2 SYDVKM. The CDR3 has 14 residues. CDR3 in amino acids: CASSLRDRDTEAFF. Here the CDR3 DNA reads TGTGCCAGCAGTTTAAGGGACAGGGACACTGAAGCTTTCTTT.

The J gene is TRBJ1-1, the V gene TRBV15, with TRBD1 identical over 9 bases. From germline, CDR1 is LNHNV and CDR2 YYDKDF (reference sequence). The CDR3 sequence is 13 residues long. With 9 bases clipped from V and 7 bases from J, the junction kept 9 bases outside the gene matches. Written as DNA, the CDR3 is TGTGCCACTTCGGGACAGGGCAGAGTTGAAGCTTTCTTT. It is translated as CATSGQGRVEAFF.

V is TRBV27 and J is TRBJ2-5, with TRBD2 matching over 14 bases. CDR1 and CDR2 from the germline V gene are MNHEY and SMNVEV (reference sequence). V was pared by 7 bases and J by 4 bases, with 5 bases of the junction left unmatched. The CDR3 contains 15 residues. CDR3 protein: CASTEGTSGRETQYF. The CDR3 DNA reads as TGTGCCAGCACCGAAGGGACTAGCGGGAGAGAGACCCAGTACTTC.

The chain couples TRBV5-4 to TRBJ1-3, with TRBD1 identical over 8 bases. Per the germline V gene, CDR1 is SGHNT and CDR2 is YYREEE (reference sequence). V trimming: 1 base; J trimming: 2 bases; junction bases outside the gene matches: 5. This CDR3 spans 16 amino acids. CDR3 residues: CASSLSGTGPGNTIYF. The CDR3 bases are TGTGCCAGCAGCTTGTCCGGGACAGGTCCTGGAAACACCATATATTTT.

The chain recombines TRBV21-1 with TRBJ1-1. TRBV21-1 is marked as a pseudogene. CDR3 length equals 11 residues. The CDR3 loop is CASSDWTEAFF. CDR3 DNA sequence: TGTGCCAGCAGCGACTGGACTGAAGCTTTCTTT.

The chain is built from TRBV14 and TRBJ1-2; TRBD1 matches 7 bases. Germline CDR1 SGHDN, CDR2 FVKESK. This CDR3 has 16 residues. V trimming: 0 bases; J trimming: 2 bases; junction bases outside the gene matches: 6. The chain's CDR3 is CASSQDPGTVNYGYTF. The DNA for the CDR3 is TGTGCCAGCAGCCAAGATCCGGGGACAGTGAACTATGGCTACACCTTC.

This clone was detected a few times. The rearrangement links TRBV9 to TRBJ2-6; possible D gene TRBD1, 5 bases. Germline CDR1 and CDR2: SGDLS and YYNGEE. The CDR3 spans 17 residues. With 0 bases removed from V and 0 bases from J, the gap between germline ends came to 10 bases. The DNA for the CDR3 is TGTGCCAGCAGCGTAGGAGACAGATTCTCTGGGGCCAACGTCCTGACTTTC. Translating gives CASSVGDRFSGANVLTF.

The gene calls are TRBV6-6 and TRBJ1-4, with D tentatively TRBD1 (5 bases). Between the trimmed V and J ends, which lost 6 bases and 10 bases, there was a span of 12 bases. The CDR3 runs to 12 residues. Germline CDR1 reads MNHNY; CDR2 reads SVGAGI (reference sequence). The CDR3 loop is CASSQGWGKLFF. The CDR3 DNA follows: TGTGCCAGCAGCCAGGGCTGGGGAAAACTGTTTTTT.

V and J are TRBV2 and TRBJ2-1; 7 bases agree with TRBD1. The germline gives CDR1 SNHLY, CDR2 FYNNEI. The CDR3 consists of 12 residues. The junction had 5 bases not matched to a gene; V was cut back by 7 bases and J by 8 bases. CDR3 in amino acids: CASKGAEDEQFF. The DNA of the CDR3 is TGTGCCAGCAAGGGGGCCGAGGATGAGCAGTTCTTC.

The rearrangement uses TRBV28 and TRBJ2-7, with unresolved D. The V end lost 9 bases, the J end lost 4 bases, and 7 bases lay between the germline ends. The CDR3 sequence is 10 residues long. The germline V gene has CDR1 MDHEN and CDR2 SYDVKM. The CDR3 is CARENYEQYF. CDR3 nucleotides: TGTGCCAGGGAGAATTACGAGCAGTACTTC.

The gene calls are TRBV15 and TRBJ2-1; 9 nucleotides match TRBD1. CDR3 length: 15 amino acids. J was trimmed by 6 bases and V by 5 bases; bases with no gene match: 8. Germline V gene lookup returns CDR1 LNHNV and CDR2 YYDKDF (reference sequence). This CDR3 is CATSAPGQGFNEQFF. CDR3 bases: TGTGCCACCAGCGCACCGGGACAGGGATTCAATGAGCAGTTCTTC. Complete variable domain (other parts from reference TRBV15 and TRBJ2-1): DAMVIQNPRYQVTQFGKPVTLSCSQTLNHNVMYWYQQKSSQAPKLLFHYYDKDFNNEADTPDNFQSRRPNTSFCFLDIRSPGLGDTAMYLCATSAPGQGFNEQFFGPGTRLTVL.

The rearrangement joins TRBV27 to TRBJ2-7; the D is unclear. The CDR3 extends over 16 amino acids. Germline lookup yields CDR1 MNHEY and CDR2 SMNVEV (reference sequence). V was trimmed by 7 bases and J by 3 bases, leaving 22 bases between them. The CDR3 region has the DNA TGTGCCAGCAATTCCCGCCGGGTCCCCCCACTCTACGAGCAGTACTTC. Amino acids: CASNSRRVPPLYEQYF.

The chain couples TRBV5-1 to TRBJ2-7, with 8 bases fitting TRBD1. The CDR3 contains 16 residues. With V trimmed by 4 bases and J by 2 bases, 11 bases remained unmatched. The germline V gene encodes CDR1 SGHRS and CDR2 YFSETQ. The CDR3 DNA sequence: TGCGCCAGCAGCCCGGGACAGGCTAAAACCACCTACGAGCAGTACTTC. This gives the protein CASSPGQAKTTYEQYF.

The gene calls are TRBV18 and TRBJ2-3; D is undetermined. V was shortened by 2 bases and J by 0 bases, with 9 bases between the two germline ends. CDR3 length equals 15 residues. From germline, CDR1 is KGHSH and CDR2 LQKENI. The CDR3 protein is CASSPSQASTDTQYF. The CDR3 DNA sequence: TGTGCCAGCTCACCATCCCAGGCTAGCACAGATACGCAGTATTTT.

CDR3 bases: TGTGCCAGCTCACCACTTCACAGGGGGCCTTACGAGCAGTACTTC. Protein sequence: CASSPLHRGPYEQYF. The chain employs TRBV18 and TRBJ2-7; TRBD1 matches at 9 bases. In germline, CDR1 is KGHSH, CDR2 LQKENI. The CDR3 covers 15 residues. Trimming took 1 base from V and 4 from J; bases not matched to a gene: 5.

V usage is TRBV30 and J usage is TRBJ1-2; 7 nucleotides match TRBD1. CDR3 size: 13 residues. Trimming took 3 bases from V and 4 from J; bases not matched to a gene: 5. CDR1 is GTSNPN and CDR2 is SVGIG in the germline V gene (reference sequence). As DNA, the CDR3 is TGTGCCTGGAGCCTACAGGGGATCTATGGCTACACCTTC. This codes for CAWSLQGIYGYTF. Supplemented by reference TRBV30 and TRBJ1-2, the full variable domain reads SQTIHQWPATLVQPVGSPLSLECTVEGTSNPNLYWYRQAAGRGLQLLFYSVGIGQISSEVPQNLSASRPQDRQFILSSKKLLLSDSGFYLCAWSLQGIYGYTFGSGTRLTVV.